Sequencing of this TCR beta chain was carried out in a study of CD8 T cells in ankylosing spondylitis. The V and J ends lost 0 bases and 7 bases, in that order; junction bases with no gene match: 7. CDR1 is DFQATT, CDR2 SNEGSKA, per germline (reference sequence). This CDR3 is built from 16 residues. Preparation of TCR beta libraries was done by quantitative 5'-RACE with molecular barcodes. From the 5' RACE reads, TCRdb called clonotypes with MiXCR, one entry per CDR3 protein. The sample contains about 450,000 distinct CDR3 sequences, roughly a quarter of which appear only once. Whole-study findings and limits: In peripheral blood, disease-linked CD8+ clones occurred at relatively low frequencies. Earlier authors reported some of these motif variants in reactive arthritis synovial fluid and blood. Within ankylosing spondylitis blood, a TCR beta motif made up of fewer than ten highly homologous variants appeared to be characteristic.

As to this clonotype: No antigen is known for it.

The chain employs TRBV20-1 and TRBJ2-1, with 12 bases aligning to TRBD2. The TCR sequence derives from a male donor with ankylosing spondylitis. The specimen was blood, either unsorted or a sorted T cell fraction (not recorded which). The CDR3 DNA reads as TGCAGTGCTAGAGACGGAAGACTAGCGGGAGTTAATGAGCAGTTCTTC. Protein product: CSARDGRLAGVNEQFF.